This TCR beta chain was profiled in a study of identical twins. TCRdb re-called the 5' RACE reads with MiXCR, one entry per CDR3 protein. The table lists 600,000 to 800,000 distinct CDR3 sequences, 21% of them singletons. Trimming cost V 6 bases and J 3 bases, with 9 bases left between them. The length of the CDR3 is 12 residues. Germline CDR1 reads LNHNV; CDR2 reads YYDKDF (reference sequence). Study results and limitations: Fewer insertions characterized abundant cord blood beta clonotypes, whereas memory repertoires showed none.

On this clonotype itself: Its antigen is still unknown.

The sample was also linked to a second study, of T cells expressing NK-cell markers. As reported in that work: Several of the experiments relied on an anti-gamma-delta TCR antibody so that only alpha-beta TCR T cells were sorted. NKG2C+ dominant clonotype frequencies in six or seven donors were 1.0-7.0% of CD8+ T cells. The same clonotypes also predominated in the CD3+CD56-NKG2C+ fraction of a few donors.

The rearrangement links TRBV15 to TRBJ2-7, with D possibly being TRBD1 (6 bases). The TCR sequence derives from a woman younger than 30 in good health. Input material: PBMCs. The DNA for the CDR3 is TGTGCCACCAGTGTAGGGGGCTACGAGCAGTACTTC. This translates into CATSVGGYEQYF.